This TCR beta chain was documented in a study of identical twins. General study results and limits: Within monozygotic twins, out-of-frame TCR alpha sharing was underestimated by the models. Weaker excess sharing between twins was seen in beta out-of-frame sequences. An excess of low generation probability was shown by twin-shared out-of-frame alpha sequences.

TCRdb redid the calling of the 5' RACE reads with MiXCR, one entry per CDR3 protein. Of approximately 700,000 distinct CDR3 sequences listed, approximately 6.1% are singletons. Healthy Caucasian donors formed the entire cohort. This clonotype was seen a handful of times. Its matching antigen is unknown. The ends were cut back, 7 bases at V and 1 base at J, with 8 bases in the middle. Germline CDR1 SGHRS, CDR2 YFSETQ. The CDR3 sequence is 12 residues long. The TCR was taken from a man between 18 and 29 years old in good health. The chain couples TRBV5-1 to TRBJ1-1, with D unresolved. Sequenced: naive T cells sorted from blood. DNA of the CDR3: TGCGCCAGCCAGAACCCGAACACTGAAGCTTTCTTT. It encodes CASQNPNTEAFF.